This T cell receptor (beta chain) is drawn from a study of T cell clonotyping in hematopoietic cell transplantation. Study conclusions and caveats: Few recipient clonotypes overlapped donors; over 95% were de novo at given depth. No sorting was done, leaving CD4 and CD8 contributions mixed. After transplant, recipient diversity fell while pathologically expanded clonotypes grew through day 180.

Method: immunoSEQ multiplex PCR; TCRdb's copy keeps in-frame clones and lacks some. The table lists about 70,000 clones, about 94% of them singletons. Germline V gene data show CDR1 as SGHKS and CDR2 as YYEKEE (reference sequence). This CDR3 has 15 residues. Trimming cost V 6 bases and J 0 bases, with 13 bases left between them. Concerning this clone: Its cognate antigen is unknown.

This clonotype was obtained from a man aged 50-60 years in good health. Some clones in this sample may be carry-over from other donors' samples. The genes are TRBV5-5 and TRBJ1-3; tentatively, D is TRBD1 (5 bases). The source material was peripheral blood mononuclear cells. The CDR3 DNA sequence: TGTGCCAGCATCCGGGACGGCGACTCTGGAAACACCATATATTTT. Its translation is CASIRDGDSGNTIYF.